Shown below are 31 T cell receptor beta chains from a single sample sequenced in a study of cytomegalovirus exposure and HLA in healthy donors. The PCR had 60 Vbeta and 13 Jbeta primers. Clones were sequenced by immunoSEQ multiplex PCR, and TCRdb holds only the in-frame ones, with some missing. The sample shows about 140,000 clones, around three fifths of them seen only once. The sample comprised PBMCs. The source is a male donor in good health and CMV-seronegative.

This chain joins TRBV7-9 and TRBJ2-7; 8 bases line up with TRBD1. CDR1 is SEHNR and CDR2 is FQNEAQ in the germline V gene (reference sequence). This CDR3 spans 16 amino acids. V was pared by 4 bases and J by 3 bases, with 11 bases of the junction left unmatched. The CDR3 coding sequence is TGTGCCAGCAGCTCCCCCGGACAGGGAGCAAACTACGAGCAGTACTTC. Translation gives CASSSPGQGANYEQYF.

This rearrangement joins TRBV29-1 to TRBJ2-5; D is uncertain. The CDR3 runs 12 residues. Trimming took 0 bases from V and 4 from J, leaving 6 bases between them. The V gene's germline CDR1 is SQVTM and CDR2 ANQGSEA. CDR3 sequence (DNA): TGCAGCGTTGAAGAGGTTAGAGAGACCCAGTACTTC. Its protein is CSVEEVRETQYF. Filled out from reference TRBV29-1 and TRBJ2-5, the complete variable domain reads SAVISQKPSRDICQRGTSLTIQCQVDSQVTMMFWYRQQPGQSLTLIATANQGSEATYESGFVIDKFPISRPNLTFSTLTVSNMSPEDSSIYLCSVEEVRETQYFGPGTRLLVL.

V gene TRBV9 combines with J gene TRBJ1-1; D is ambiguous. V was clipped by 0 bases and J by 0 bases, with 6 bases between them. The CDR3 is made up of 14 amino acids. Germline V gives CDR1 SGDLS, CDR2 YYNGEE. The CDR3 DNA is TGTGCCAGCAGCGTAGATACAATGAACACTGAAGCTTTCTTT. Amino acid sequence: CASSVDTMNTEAFF.

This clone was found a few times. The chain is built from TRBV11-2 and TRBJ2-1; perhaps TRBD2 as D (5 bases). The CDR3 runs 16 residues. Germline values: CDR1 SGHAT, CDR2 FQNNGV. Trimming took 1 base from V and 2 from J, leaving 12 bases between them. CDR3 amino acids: CASSLGSWGAYNEQFF. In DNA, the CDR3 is TGTGCCAGCAGCTTAGGTAGTTGGGGAGCCTACAATGAGCAGTTCTTC.

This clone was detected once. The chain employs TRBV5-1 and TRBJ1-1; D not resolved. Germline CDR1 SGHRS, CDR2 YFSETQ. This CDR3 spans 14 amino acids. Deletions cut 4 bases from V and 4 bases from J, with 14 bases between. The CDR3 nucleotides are TGCGCCAGCAGCCTACTCACAGAGTCCACTGAAGCTTTCTTT. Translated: CASSLLTESTEAFF.

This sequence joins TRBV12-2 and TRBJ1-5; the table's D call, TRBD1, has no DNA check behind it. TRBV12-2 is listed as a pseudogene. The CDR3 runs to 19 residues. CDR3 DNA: TGTGCAAGTCGCCCGCAGTGGACAGGGGATCCCCTTAGCAATCAGCCCCAGCATTTT. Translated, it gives CASRPQWTGDPLSNQPQHF.

The DNA for the CDR3 is TGCGCCAGCAGCCGGGACTCGACCTACGAGCAGTACTTC. Its protein product is CASSRDSTYEQYF. The V call is TRBV4-3, the J call TRBJ2-7; D possibly corresponds to TRBD2 (6 bases). The CDR3 is 13 amino acids. With 4 bases removed from V and 2 bases from J, the gap between germline ends came to 9 bases. Per germline, CDR1 LGHNA and CDR2 YSLEER.

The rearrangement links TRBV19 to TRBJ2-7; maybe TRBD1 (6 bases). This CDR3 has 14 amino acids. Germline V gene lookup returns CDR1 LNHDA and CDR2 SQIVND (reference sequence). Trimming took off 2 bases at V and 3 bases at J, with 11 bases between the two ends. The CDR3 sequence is CASSILTGNYEQYF. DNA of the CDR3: TGTGCCAGTAGTATATTGACAGGAAACTACGAGCAGTACTTC.

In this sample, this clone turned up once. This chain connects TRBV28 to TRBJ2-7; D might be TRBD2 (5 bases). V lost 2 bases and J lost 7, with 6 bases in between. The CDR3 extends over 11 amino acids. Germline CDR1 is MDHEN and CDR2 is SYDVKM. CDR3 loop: CASSLTGEQYF. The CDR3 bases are TGTGCCAGCAGTTTAACGGGGGAGCAGTACTTC.

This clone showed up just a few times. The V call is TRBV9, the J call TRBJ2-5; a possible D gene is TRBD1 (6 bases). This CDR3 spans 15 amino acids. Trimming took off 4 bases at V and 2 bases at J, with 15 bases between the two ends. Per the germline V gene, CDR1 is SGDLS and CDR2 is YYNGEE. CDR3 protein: CASSRSGTQQETQYF. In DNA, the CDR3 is TGTGCCAGCAGCCGTTCCGGGACACAACAAGAGACCCAGTACTTC.

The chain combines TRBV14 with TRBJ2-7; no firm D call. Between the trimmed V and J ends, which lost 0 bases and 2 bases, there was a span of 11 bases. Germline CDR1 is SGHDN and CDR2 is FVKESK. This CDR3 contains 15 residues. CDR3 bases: TGTGCCAGCAGCCAAGATAGAGGTCCCCCCTACGAGCAGTACTTC. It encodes CASSQDRGPPYEQYF.

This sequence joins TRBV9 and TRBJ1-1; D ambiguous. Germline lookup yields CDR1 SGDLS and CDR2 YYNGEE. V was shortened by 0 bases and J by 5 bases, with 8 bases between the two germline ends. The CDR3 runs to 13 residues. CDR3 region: CASSVETGTEAFF. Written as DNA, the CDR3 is TGTGCCAGCAGCGTAGAAACGGGGACTGAAGCTTTCTTT.

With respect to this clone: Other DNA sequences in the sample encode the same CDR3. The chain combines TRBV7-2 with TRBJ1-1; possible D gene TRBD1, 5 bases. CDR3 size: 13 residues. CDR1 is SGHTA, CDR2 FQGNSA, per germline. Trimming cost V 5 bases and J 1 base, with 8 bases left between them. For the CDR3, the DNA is TGTGCCAGCAGCAGAGACAGGAACACTGAAGCTTTCTTT. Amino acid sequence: CASSRDRNTEAFF.

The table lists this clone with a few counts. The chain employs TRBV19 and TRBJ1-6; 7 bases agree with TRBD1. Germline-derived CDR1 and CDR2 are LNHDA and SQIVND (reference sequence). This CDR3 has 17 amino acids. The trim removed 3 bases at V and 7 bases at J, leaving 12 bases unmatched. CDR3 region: CASSMNWDSVGNSPLHF. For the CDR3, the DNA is TGTGCCAGTAGTATGAATTGGGACAGTGTAGGAAATTCACCCCTCCACTTT.

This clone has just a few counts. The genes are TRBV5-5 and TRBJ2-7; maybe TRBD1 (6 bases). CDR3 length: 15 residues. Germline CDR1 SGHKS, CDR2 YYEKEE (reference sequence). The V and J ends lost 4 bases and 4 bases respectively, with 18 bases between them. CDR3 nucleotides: TGTGCCAGCAGCCGGGACACCCGCGGGTATTACGAGCAGTACTTC. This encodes CASSRDTRGYYEQYF.

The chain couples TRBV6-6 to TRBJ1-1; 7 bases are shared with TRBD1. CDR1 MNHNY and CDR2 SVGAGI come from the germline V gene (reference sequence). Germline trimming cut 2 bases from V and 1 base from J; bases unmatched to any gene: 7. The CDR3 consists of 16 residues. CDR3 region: CASSYLTGRGNTEAFF. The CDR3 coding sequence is TGTGCCAGCAGTTACCTGACAGGGCGGGGGAACACTGAAGCTTTCTTT.

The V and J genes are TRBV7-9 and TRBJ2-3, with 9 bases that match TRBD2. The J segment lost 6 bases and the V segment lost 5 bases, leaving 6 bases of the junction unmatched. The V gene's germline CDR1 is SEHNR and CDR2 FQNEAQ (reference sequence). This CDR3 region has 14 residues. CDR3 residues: CASSPGLAGDTQYF. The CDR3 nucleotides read TGTGCCAGCAGCCCGGGACTAGCCGGGGATACGCAGTATTTT.

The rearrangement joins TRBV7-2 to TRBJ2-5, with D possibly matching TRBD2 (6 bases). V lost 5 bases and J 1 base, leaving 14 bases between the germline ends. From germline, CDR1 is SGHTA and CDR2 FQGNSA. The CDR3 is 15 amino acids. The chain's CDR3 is CASSQNSGGQETQYF. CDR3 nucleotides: TGTGCCAGCAGCCAAAACTCCGGGGGCCAAGAGACCCAGTACTTC.

CDR3 nucleotides: TGTGCCAGCAATAACAAGGAGGGCAATCAGCCCCAGCATTTT. Protein: CASNNKEGNQPQHF. This chain uses TRBV5-6 with TRBJ1-5; D ambiguous. This CDR3 is built from 14 residues. In germline, CDR1 is SGHDT, CDR2 YYEEEE. The germline V and J ends were trimmed by 6 bases and 2 bases, with 12 bases remaining between them.

CDR3 loop: CASSWGGTANTGELFF. The CDR3 DNA reads TGCGCCAGCAGCTGGGGCGGGACAGCCAACACCGGGGAGCTGTTTTTT. The chain employs TRBV5-1 and TRBJ2-2; D possibly corresponds to TRBD1 (7 bases). Per the germline V gene, CDR1 is SGHRS and CDR2 is YFSETQ. V lost 3 bases and J 2 bases, leaving 14 bases between the germline ends. CDR3 length equals 16 residues.

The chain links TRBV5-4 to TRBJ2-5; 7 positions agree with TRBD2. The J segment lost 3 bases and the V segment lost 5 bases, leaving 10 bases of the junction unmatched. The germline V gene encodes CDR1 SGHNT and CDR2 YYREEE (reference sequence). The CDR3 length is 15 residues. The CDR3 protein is CASRRSWGGEETQYF. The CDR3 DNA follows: TGTGCCAGCAGGAGGTCGTGGGGGGGAGAAGAGACCCAGTACTTC.

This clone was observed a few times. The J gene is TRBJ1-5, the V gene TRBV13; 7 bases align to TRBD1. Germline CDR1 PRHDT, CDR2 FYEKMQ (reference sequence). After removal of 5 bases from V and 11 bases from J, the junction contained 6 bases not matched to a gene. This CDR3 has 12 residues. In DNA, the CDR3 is TGTGCCAGCAGCGGAGGGGGCGGAACCCAGCATTTT. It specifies CASSGGGGTQHF.

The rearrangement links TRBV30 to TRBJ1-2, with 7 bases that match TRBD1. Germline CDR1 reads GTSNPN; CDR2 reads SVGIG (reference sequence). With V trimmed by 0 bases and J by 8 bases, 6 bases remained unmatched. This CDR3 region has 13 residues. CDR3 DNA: TGTGCCTGGAGTGTAGTGGAAGGGGGCGGCTACACCTTC. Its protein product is CAWSVVEGGGYTF. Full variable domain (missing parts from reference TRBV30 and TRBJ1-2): SQTIHQWPATLVQPVGSPLSLECTVEGTSNPNLYWYRQAAGRGLQLLFYSVGIGQISSEVPQNLSASRPQDRQFILSSKKLLLSDSGFYLCAWSVVEGGGYTFGSGTRLTVV.

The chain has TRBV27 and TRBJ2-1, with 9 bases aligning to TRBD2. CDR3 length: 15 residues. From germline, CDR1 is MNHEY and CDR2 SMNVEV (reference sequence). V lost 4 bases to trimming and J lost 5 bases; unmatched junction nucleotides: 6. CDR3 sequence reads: CASSSSGGIHNEQFF. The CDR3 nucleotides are TGTGCCAGCAGTTCAAGCGGGGGGATACACAATGAGCAGTTCTTC.

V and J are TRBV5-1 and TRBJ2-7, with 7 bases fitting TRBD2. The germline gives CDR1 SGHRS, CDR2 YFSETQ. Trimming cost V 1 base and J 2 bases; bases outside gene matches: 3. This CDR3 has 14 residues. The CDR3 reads CASSLIRGAYEQYF. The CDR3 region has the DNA TGCGCCAGCAGCTTGATCCGGGGGGCCTACGAGCAGTACTTC.

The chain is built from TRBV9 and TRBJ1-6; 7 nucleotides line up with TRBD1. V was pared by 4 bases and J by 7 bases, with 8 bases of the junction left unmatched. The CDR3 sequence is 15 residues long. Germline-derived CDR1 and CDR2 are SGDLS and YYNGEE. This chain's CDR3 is CASSPKTGWNSPLHF. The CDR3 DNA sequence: TGTGCCAGCAGCCCTAAGACAGGGTGGAATTCACCCCTCCACTTT.

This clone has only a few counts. The CDR3: CASSRRQGAFTEAFF. Written as DNA, the CDR3 is TGTGCCAGCAGCCGAAGACAGGGGGCGTTCACTGAAGCTTTCTTT. The chain uses TRBV7-9 and TRBJ1-1; 10 bases match TRBD1. This CDR3 spans 15 amino acids. In germline, CDR1 is SEHNR, CDR2 FQNEAQ (reference sequence). J was trimmed by 4 bases and V by 5 bases; bases with no gene match: 7. Variable domain in full (rest from reference TRBV7-9 and TRBJ1-1): DTGVSQNPRHKITKRGQNVTFRCDPISEHNRLYWYRQTLGQGPEFLTYFQNEAQLEKSRLLSDRFSAERPKGSFSTLEIQRTEQGDSAMYLCASSRRQGAFTEAFFGQGTRLTVV.

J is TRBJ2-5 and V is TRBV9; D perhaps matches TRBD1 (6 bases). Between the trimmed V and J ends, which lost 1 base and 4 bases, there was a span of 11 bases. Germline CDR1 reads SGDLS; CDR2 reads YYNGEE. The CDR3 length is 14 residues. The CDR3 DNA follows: TGTGCCAGCAGCGTAATGGGGGCGGGAGAGACCCAGTACTTC. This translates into CASSVMGAGETQYF. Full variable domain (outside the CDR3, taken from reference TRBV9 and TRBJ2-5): DSGVTQTPKHLITATGQRVTLRCSPRSGDLSVYWYQQSLDQGLQFLIQYYNGEERAKGNILERFSAQQFPDLHSELNLSSLELGDSALYFCASSVMGAGETQYFGPGTRLLVL.

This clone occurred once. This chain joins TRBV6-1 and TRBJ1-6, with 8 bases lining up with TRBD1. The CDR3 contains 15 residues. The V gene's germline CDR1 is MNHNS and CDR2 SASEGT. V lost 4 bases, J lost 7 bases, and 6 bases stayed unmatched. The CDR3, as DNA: TGTGCCAGCAGTGCAGGGGGCAATTACAATTCACCCCTCCACTTT. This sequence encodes CASSAGGNYNSPLHF.

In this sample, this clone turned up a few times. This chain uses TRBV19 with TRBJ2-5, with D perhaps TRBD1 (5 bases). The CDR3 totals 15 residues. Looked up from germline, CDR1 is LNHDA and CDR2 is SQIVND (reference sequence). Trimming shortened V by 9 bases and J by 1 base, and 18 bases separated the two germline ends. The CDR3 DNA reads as TGTGCCAGCCAGGGCCCCTACACCGGCCAAGAGACCCAGTACTTC. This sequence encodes CASQGPYTGQETQYF.

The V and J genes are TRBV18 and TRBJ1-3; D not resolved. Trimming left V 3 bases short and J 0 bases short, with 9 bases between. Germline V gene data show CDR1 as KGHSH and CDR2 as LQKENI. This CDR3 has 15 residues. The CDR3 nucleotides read TGTGCCAGCTCACCCAGTTTCTTCTCTGGAAACACCATATATTTT. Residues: CASSPSFFSGNTIYF.